A single sample gave rise to the 15 T cell receptor beta chains below, sequenced in a study of blood T cell repertoires in COVID-19. Assay used: immunoSEQ multiplex PCR; TCRdb lists only in-frame clones, some missing. The table records some 90,000 clones, 81% of them present only once. The sequenced sample was peripheral blood. The receptors come from a man aged 60 to 75 with acute or convalescent COVID-19.

This clone has a single count. The chain carries TRBV9 and TRBJ1-1, with TRBD1 matching over 9 bases. The J segment lost 4 bases and the V segment lost 4 bases, leaving 8 bases of the junction unmatched. The CDR3 extends over 15 amino acids. Germline-derived CDR1 and CDR2 are SGDLS and YYNGEE. CDR3 sequence (DNA): TGTGCCAGCAGCCCAAGGACAGGGGTCTTCACTGAAGCTTTCTTT. Translation gives CASSPRTGVFTEAFF.

The chain carries TRBV30 and TRBJ2-6; no clear D. Germline V lookup: CDR1 GTSNPN, CDR2 SVGIG (reference sequence). This CDR3 region has 12 residues. Trimming removed 4 bases from V and 1 base from J, with 2 bases in between. DNA for the CDR3: TGTGCCTGGACTTCTGGGGCCAACGTCCTGACTTTC. Translating gives CAWTSGANVLTF.

The rearrangement uses TRBV5-1 and TRBJ1-1; tentatively, D is TRBD1 (5 bases). The CDR3 sequence is 14 residues long. Trimming took off 7 bases at V and 1 base at J, with 14 bases between the two ends. The germline V gene has CDR1 SGHRS and CDR2 YFSETQ. CDR3 loop: CASVLTTGNTEAFF. The CDR3 nucleotides read TGCGCCAGCGTCTTAACTACAGGGAACACTGAAGCTTTCTTT.

This chain connects TRBV10-3 to TRBJ2-7; TRBD1 matches 9 bases. The ends lost 2 bases at V and 2 bases at J; junction bases unmatched: 4. There are 15 residues in the CDR3. Germline CDR1 ENHRY, CDR2 SYGVKD. CDR3 residues: CAISEGGTGPYEQYF. DNA for the CDR3: TGTGCCATCAGTGAGGGGGGGACAGGGCCCTACGAGCAGTACTTC.

V gene TRBV5-6 combines with J gene TRBJ2-1, with TRBD1 matching over 7 bases. J lost 4 bases, V lost 5 bases, and 6 bases had no gene match. CDR3 length equals 14 residues. Germline CDR1 and CDR2: SGHDT and YYEEEE. CDR3 protein: CASRRQGSYNEQFF. CDR3 nucleotides: TGTGCCAGCAGGCGACAGGGCTCGTACAATGAGCAGTTCTTC.

This chain links TRBV7-2 with TRBJ2-3, with 12 bases matching TRBD2. This CDR3 region has 17 residues. The germline gives CDR1 SGHTA, CDR2 FQGNSA. The ends lost 4 bases at V and 2 bases at J; junction bases unmatched: 7. The CDR3 here is CASSSMGLAGVTDTQYF. The DNA of the CDR3 is TGTGCCAGCAGCTCGATGGGACTAGCGGGCGTCACAGATACGCAGTATTTT.

This rearrangement joins TRBV5-6 to TRBJ2-5, with D perhaps matching TRBD2 (7 bases). The germline gives CDR1 SGHDT, CDR2 YYEEEE. There are 15 residues in the CDR3. V lost 0 bases to trimming and J lost 5 bases, with 14 bases between them. This chain's CDR3 is CASSLVGGGVETQYF. The CDR3, as DNA: TGTGCCAGCAGCTTGGTAGGGGGGGGAGTCGAGACCCAGTACTTC.

The rearrangement uses TRBV6-4 and TRBJ1-1; 7 bases fit TRBD1. This CDR3 has 13 residues. Germline-derived CDR1 and CDR2 are MRHNA and SNTAGT. V lost 6 bases to trimming and J lost 6 bases; unmatched junction nucleotides: 7. CDR3 nucleotides: TGTGCCAGCAGAAGAGAGGGGGCCTCTGAAGCTTTCTTT. Its translation is CASRREGASEAFF.

The chain is built from TRBV28 and TRBJ1-5; 7 bases are shared with TRBD1. The CDR3 has 16 amino acids. The ends lost 3 bases at V and 6 bases at J; junction bases unmatched: 11. Germline V gene data show CDR1 as MDHEN and CDR2 as SYDVKM. CDR3 DNA: TGTGCCAGCAGTTTCAATACCAGGGGGTTGGGTCAGCCCCAGCATTTT. This sequence encodes CASSFNTRGLGQPQHF.

This chain links TRBV29-1 with TRBJ1-4, with D maybe TRBD1 (5 bases). There are 13 residues in the CDR3. Germline loops: CDR1 SQVTM, CDR2 ANQGSEA. V lost 2 bases, J lost 8 bases, and 12 bases lay in between. The DNA of the CDR3 is TGCAGCGTTGAATCCTCAGGGCCCGAAAAACTGTTTTTT. Protein sequence: CSVESSGPEKLFF.

The chain uses TRBV19 and TRBJ2-2, with 10 bases identical to TRBD1. Germline CDR1 LNHDA, CDR2 SQIVND (reference sequence). This CDR3 is 17 amino acids long. The ends lost 7 bases at V and 3 bases at J; junction bases unmatched: 11. Here the CDR3 DNA reads TGTGCCAGTACCGAGACATGGACAGGGGGGTACACCGGGGAGCTGTTTTTT. This gives the protein CASTETWTGGYTGELFF.

This chain joins TRBV20-1 and TRBJ1-3; D is ambiguous. Trimming took 3 bases from V and 3 from J, leaving 9 bases between them. Germline V CDR1 and CDR2: DFQATT, SNEGSKA (reference sequence). The CDR3 has 13 amino acids. This chain's CDR3 is CSASNSGGNTIYF. In DNA form, the CDR3 reads TGCAGTGCTAGTAACAGCGGTGGAAACACCATATATTTT.

CDR3 sequence (DNA): TGTGCCAGCAGCCGCCGGGGGGGGCAGAACACTGAAGCTTTCTTT. Protein sequence: CASSRRGGQNTEAFF. The chain combines TRBV14 with TRBJ1-1, with a weak D call TRBD1 (6 bases). This CDR3 has 15 amino acids. V was cut by 4 bases and J by 1 base, with 13 bases left in between. The germline CDR1 and CDR2 sequences are SGHDN and FVKESK.

The chain recombines TRBV29-1 with TRBJ2-3; a possible D gene is TRBD1 (5 bases). The V end was cut by 3 bases, the J end by 4 bases, with 11 bases between. Germline values: CDR1 SQVTM, CDR2 ANQGSEA. There are 13 residues in the CDR3. This CDR3 is CSVDAQGADTQYF. The CDR3 nucleotides read TGCAGCGTTGACGCCCAGGGTGCAGATACGCAGTATTTT.

This rearrangement joins TRBV19 to TRBJ1-1, with D maybe TRBD1 (6 bases). The CDR3 is 14 amino acids. V lost 6 bases and J 4 bases, leaving 15 bases between the germline ends. Germline lookup yields CDR1 LNHDA and CDR2 SQIVND (reference sequence). CDR3 in amino acids: CASSPVGGATEAFF. CDR3 sequence (DNA): TGTGCCAGTAGCCCCGTAGGGGGAGCCACTGAAGCTTTCTTT.